These 9 T cell receptor beta chains were all obtained from the same sample, sequenced in a study of T-cell reconstitution after alpha-beta-depleted transplantation in children. Unique molecular identifiers tagged the TCRbeta library. TCRdb independently ran MiXCR on the PCR reads; one entry per CDR3 protein. The sample includes 200,000 to 250,000 distinct CDR3 sequences, roughly a tenth of them seen just once. The material was PBMCs, obtained before TCRalphabeta/CD19-depleted stem cell transplant. These receptors were obtained from a child less than two years old with acute myeloid leukemia, due to receive a stem cell transplant.

This clonotype was observed at least ten times. The rearrangement uses TRBV10-3 and TRBJ2-1, with D unresolved. CDR1 is ENHRY, CDR2 SYGVKD, per germline. V was trimmed by 2 bases and J by 0 bases, leaving 8 bases between them. This CDR3 is built from 15 residues. The CDR3: CAISEERNSYNEQFF. DNA of the CDR3: TGTGCCATCAGTGAGGAGAGGAACTCCTACAATGAGCAGTTCTTC.

This clonotype was seen many times. This chain uses TRBV5-1 with TRBJ2-1; 11 bases are shared with TRBD2. V lost 3 bases, J lost 4 bases, and 6 bases stayed unmatched. The germline gives CDR1 SGHRS, CDR2 YFSETQ. The CDR3 has 16 amino acids. DNA of the CDR3: TGCGCCAGCAGCTCGAATAGCGGGGGGGATTACAATGAGCAGTTCTTC. This gives the protein CASSSNSGGDYNEQFF. Drawing the rest from reference TRBV5-1 and TRBJ2-1, the complete variable domain is KAGVTQTPRYLIKTRGQQVTLSCSPISGHRSVSWYQQTPGQGLQFLFEYFSETQRNKGNFPGRFSGRQFSNSRSEMNVSTLELGDSALYLCASSSNSGGDYNEQFFGPGTRLTVL.

This clonotype has a count of ten or more. The chain couples TRBV5-1 to TRBJ2-5, with 8 bases that match TRBD1. V trimming: 5 bases; J trimming: 1 base; junction bases outside the gene matches: 4. Germline V gene data show CDR1 as SGHRS and CDR2 as YFSETQ. This CDR3 comprises 14 residues. CDR3 in DNA: TGCGCCAGCAGACGGACAGGGAGCCAAGAGACCCAGTACTTC. Encoded protein: CASRRTGSQETQYF.

This clonotype was counted ten times or more. This chain links TRBV24-1 with TRBJ2-3, with D possibly being TRBD1 (6 bases). V lost 9 bases and J lost 2, with 11 bases in between. CDR3 length equals 13 residues. Germline V gives CDR1 KGHDR, CDR2 SFDVKD. The CDR3 DNA is TGTGCCACCGCACAGGGCTCCACAGATACGCAGTATTTT. Translating gives CATAQGSTDTQYF.

The gene calls are TRBV7-2 and TRBJ1-5; D is possibly TRBD1 (5 bases). The V end was cut by 3 bases, the J end by 3 bases, with 12 bases between. This CDR3 has 15 residues. Germline-derived CDR1 and CDR2 are SGHTA and FQGNSA. Here the CDR3 reads CASSLFSGFNQPQHF. The CDR3 DNA reads as TGTGCCAGCAGCTTGTTTTCAGGGTTCAATCAGCCCCAGCATTTT.

This clonotype was detected ten times or more. The V call is TRBV12-3 or TRBV12-4, the J call TRBJ1-6; the match to TRBD1 covers 8 bases. The CDR3 runs 16 residues. The junction had 6 bases not matched to a gene; V was cut back by 3 bases and J by 5 bases. CDR3 bases: TGTGCCAGCAGTTTCGGACAGGGCCTGAATAATTCACCCCTCCACTTT. Its translation is CASSFGQGLNNSPLHF.

This clonotype was recorded many times. V is TRBV5-6 and J is TRBJ2-5, with a tentative D call TRBD1 (6 bases). This CDR3 is 16 amino acids long. Trimming shortened V by 5 bases and J by 4 bases, and 21 bases separated the two germline ends. Germline CDR1 is SGHDT and CDR2 is YYEEEE. The CDR3 sequence is CASRKTGKGHRETQYF. In nucleotides, the CDR3 is TGTGCCAGCAGAAAAACAGGGAAGGGGCACCGAGAGACCCAGTACTTC.

The table lists this clonotype with many counts. The chain joins TRBV20-1 to TRBJ2-3, with D unresolved. V was cut by 5 bases and J by 7 bases, with 16 bases left in between. CDR3 length: 13 residues. Germline CDR1 reads DFQATT; CDR2 reads SNEGSKA (reference sequence). CDR3 loop: CSAPLGSSNTQYF. CDR3 nucleotides: TGCAGTGCTCCCCTCGGCTCCTCGAATACGCAGTATTTT.

There are many counts of this clonotype. This sequence joins TRBV5-5 and TRBJ2-1, with D maybe TRBD1 (7 bases). Germline V gene sequence: CDR1 SGHKS, CDR2 YYEKEE (reference sequence). Trimming removed 1 base from V and 2 bases from J, with 10 bases in between. There are 15 residues in the CDR3. CDR3 region: CASSLQGEAYNEQFF. The CDR3 DNA reads TGTGCCAGCAGCTTGCAGGGGGAGGCCTACAATGAGCAGTTCTTC.